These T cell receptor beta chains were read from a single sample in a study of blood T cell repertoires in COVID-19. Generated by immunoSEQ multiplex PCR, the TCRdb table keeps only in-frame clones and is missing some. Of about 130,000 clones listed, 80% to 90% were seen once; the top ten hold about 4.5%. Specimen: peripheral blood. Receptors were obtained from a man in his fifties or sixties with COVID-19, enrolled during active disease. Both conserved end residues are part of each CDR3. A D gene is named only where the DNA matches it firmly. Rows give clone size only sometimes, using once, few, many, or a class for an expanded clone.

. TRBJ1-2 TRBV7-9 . CASSPHGVANYGYTF TGTGCCAGCAGCCCCCACGGGGTAGCGAACTATGGCTACACCTTC
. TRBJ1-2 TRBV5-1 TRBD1 CASSLVLRGGYYGYTF TGCGCCAGCAGCTTGGTCCTCAGAGGGGGCTACTATGGCTACACCTTC
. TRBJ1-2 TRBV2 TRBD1 CASSGRQGLYGYTF TGTGCCAGCAGTGGGAGACAGGGGCTCTATGGCTACACCTTC
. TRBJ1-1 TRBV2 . CASTLDSTEAFF TGTGCCAGCACTCTGGACAGCACTGAAGCTTTCTTT
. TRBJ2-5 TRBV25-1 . CASSEWQQETQYF TGTGCCAGCAGTGAATGGCAGCAAGAGACCCAGTACTTC
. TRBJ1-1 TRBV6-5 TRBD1 CASRRRGTGEVEAFF TGTGCCAGCAGACGTAGGGGGACAGGGGAGGTTGAAGCTTTCTTT
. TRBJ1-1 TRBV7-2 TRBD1 CASGSDRMNTEAFF TGTGCCAGCGGGTCGGACAGGATGAACACTGAAGCTTTCTTT
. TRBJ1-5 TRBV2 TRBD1 CASRGGDRAFSNQPQHF TGTGCCAGCAGGGGGGGGGACAGGGCCTTTAGCAATCAGCCCCAGCATTTT
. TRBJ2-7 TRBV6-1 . CASSEEAPGSYEQYF TGTGCCAGCAGTGAAGAGGCCCCGGGCTCCTACGAGCAGTACTTC
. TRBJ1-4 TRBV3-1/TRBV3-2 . CASSQVPAGREKLFF TGTGCCAGCAGCCAAGTTCCAGCAGGGCGTGAAAAACTGTTTTTT
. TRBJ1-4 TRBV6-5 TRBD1 CASSYSVDRGNEKLFF TGTGCCAGCAGTTACTCTGTCGACAGGGGGAATGAAAAACTGTTTTTT
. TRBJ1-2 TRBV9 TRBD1 CASSVGTGDGYTF TGTGCCAGCAGCGTAGGGACAGGGGACGGCTACACCTTC
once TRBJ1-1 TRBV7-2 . CASSLRVANTEAFF TGTGCCAGCAGCTTACGAGTAGCTAACACTGAAGCTTTCTTT
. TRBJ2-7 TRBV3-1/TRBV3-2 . CASSQDRVITYEQYF TGTGCCAGCAGCCAAGACAGGGTAATTACCTACGAGCAGTACTTC
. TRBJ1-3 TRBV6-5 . CASRRVNGNTIYF TGTGCCAGCAGGCGGGTGAATGGAAACACCATATATTTT
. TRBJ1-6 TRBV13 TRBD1 CASSLSTGVVSPLHF TGTGCCAGCAGCTTGTCAACAGGGGTGGTTTCACCCCTCCACTTT
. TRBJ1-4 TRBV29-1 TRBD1 CSGRGGRGEKLFF TGCAGCGGACGAGGGGGCAGGGGGGAAAAACTGTTTTTT
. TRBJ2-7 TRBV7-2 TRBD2 CASSLVAGLAGGSGEQYF TGTGCCAGCAGCTTAGTGGCGGGACTAGCGGGGGGATCGGGGGAGCAGTACTTC
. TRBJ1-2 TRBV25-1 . CASSEYISGDGYTF TGTGCCAGCAGTGAATATATTTCAGGGGATGGCTACACCTTC
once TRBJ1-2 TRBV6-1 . CASSEPRGWAGGYTF TGTGCCAGCAGTGAACCCCGGGGTTGGGCGGGTGGCTACACCTTC
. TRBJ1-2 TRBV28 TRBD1 CASTEQGLGRDYGYTF TGTGCCAGCACAGAACAGGGGTTAGGGCGTGACTATGGCTACACCTTC
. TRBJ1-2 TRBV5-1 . CASSPSGGGYTF TGCGCCAGCAGTCCCTCGGGGGGTGGCTACACCTTC
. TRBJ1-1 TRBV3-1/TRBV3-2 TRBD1 CASSQGWTGVEAFF TGTGCCAGCAGCCAAGGTTGGACAGGGGTTGAAGCTTTCTTT
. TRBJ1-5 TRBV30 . CAWSVRGGNQPQHF TGTGCCTGGAGTGTACGAGGAGGCAATCAGCCCCAGCATTTT
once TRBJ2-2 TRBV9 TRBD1 CASSARDRINTGELFF TGTGCCAGCAGCGCACGGGACAGGATAAACACCGGGGAGCTGTTTTTT
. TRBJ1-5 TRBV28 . CASITDYNQPQHF TGTGCCAGCATCACGGACTACAATCAGCCCCAGCATTTT